The entry below describes one T cell receptor (beta chain). The data belong to a study of CD8+ T cells in alopecia areata. RNA was isolated and reverse transcribed to cDNA, the sequencing template. Produced via immunoSEQ multiplex PCR; TCRdb's table is partial and in-frame only. The sample lists 65,000 to 100,000 clones; 51% were seen once. Trimming stripped 1 base from V and 8 bases from J, with 8 bases between. Germline CDR1 reads MNHNY; CDR2 reads SVGAGI (reference sequence). The CDR3 contains 12 residues. Sorting of CD4+ and CD8+ T cells was performed on PBMCs. V and J are TRBV6-6 and TRBJ1-1; D might be TRBD1 (6 bases). The origin of this receptor is a human donor with alopecia areata. The sequenced material came from NKG2D-high CD8+ T cells sorted from blood. CDR3 coding DNA: TGTGCCAGCAGTTACTTGAGGGGGGAAGCTTTCTTT. This encodes CASSYLRGEAFF.